This T cell receptor beta chain was captured by sequencing in a study of glioma-infiltrating T cells. General observations from the study: Gliomas, especially low-grade, showed above-expected tissue-blood divergence; non-neoplastic patients showed below. Very few CDR3 sequences were shared between tissue and blood.

V lost 5 bases to trimming and J lost 0 bases, with 19 bases between them. Germline loops: CDR1 DFQATT, CDR2 SNEGSKA (reference sequence). This CDR3 region has 16 residues. Notes on this clonotype: The antigen is undetermined.

TCR alpha and beta CDR3 regions were amplified from RNA using iRepertoire nested multiplex PCR. Input was about 85-400 ng of tissue mRNA or PBMC total RNA. One entry per CDR3 protein results from TCRdb running MiXCR on the multiplex PCR reads. In the table there are 100,000 to 150,000 distinct CDR3 sequences, roughly a quarter of which are singletons. The receptor was isolated from a human donor with low-grade glioma or glioblastoma, undergoing nonglioma brain surgery, or in good health (not recorded which). The chain has TRBV20-1 and TRBJ2-5; D is perhaps TRBD1 (8 bases). The sequencing sample was made of glioma tissue, nonneoplastic brain tissue, or PBMCs (not recorded which). The DNA for the CDR3 is TGCAGTGCTCCAAACAGGGGGAGGGGGAACCAAGAGACCCAGTACTTC. Its translation is CSAPNRGRGNQETQYF.